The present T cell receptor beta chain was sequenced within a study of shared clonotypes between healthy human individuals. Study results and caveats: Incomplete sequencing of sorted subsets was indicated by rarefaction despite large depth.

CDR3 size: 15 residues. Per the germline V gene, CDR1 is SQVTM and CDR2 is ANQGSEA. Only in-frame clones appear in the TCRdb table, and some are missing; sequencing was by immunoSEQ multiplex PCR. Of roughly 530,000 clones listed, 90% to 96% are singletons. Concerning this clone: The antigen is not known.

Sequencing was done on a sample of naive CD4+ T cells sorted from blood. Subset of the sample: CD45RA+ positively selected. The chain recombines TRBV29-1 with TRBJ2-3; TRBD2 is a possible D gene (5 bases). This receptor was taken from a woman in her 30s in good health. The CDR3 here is CSSRLGVGSADTQYF. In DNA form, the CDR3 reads TGCAGTTCACGTTTGGGAGTTGGTAGCGCAGATACGCAGTATTTT.